This record looks at one TCR beta chain sequence and its context. Its antigen is as yet unknown. These data are taken from a study of cytomegalovirus exposure and HLA in healthy donors. Findings and caveats of the study: Among the sequence variants, a highly shared cluster was likely an artifact of sequencing. The authors enumerated over 150 TCR beta chains as linked to cytomegalovirus.

The germline gives CDR1 SGHNT, CDR2 YYREEE (reference sequence). With 3 bases clipped from V and 0 bases from J, the junction kept 4 bases outside the gene matches. The length of the CDR3 is 16 residues. 60 Vbeta and 13 Jbeta primers were used in PCR. The method was immunoSEQ multiplex PCR; TCRdb's version includes in-frame clones alone and lacks a portion of them. Here the sample spans about 120,000 clones, around 80% being singletons. The source material was PBMCs. The receptor was derived from an older woman in good health and CMV-seropositive. V gene TRBV5-4 combines with J gene TRBJ2-2, with 8 bases lining up with TRBD1. The CDR3 region is CASSSGGGSNTGELFF. The CDR3 nucleotides read TGTGCCAGCAGCTCAGGGGGCGGATCGAACACCGGGGAGCTGTTTTTT.